These 11 T cell receptor beta chains originate from one sample sequenced in a study of radiotherapy plus CTLA-4 blockade in lung cancer. Profiled with immunoSEQ multiplex PCR; TCRdb holds only in-frame clones, not every one. The table lists 45,000 to 60,000 clones, about 76% of them singletons, with about 2.5% in the top ten. The sequences come from peripheral blood, collected from a patient treated with radiotherapy plus ipilimumab. The receptors were gathered from a human donor with non-small cell lung cancer whose response to radiotherapy plus ipilimumab could not be evaluated.

This clone has only a few counts. The chain recombines TRBV4-1 with TRBJ2-2, with TRBD2 matching 10 bases. V gave up 4 bases and J gave up 5 bases; unmatched junction bases: 4. This CDR3 comprises 15 residues. Germline V gives CDR1 MGHRA, CDR2 YSYEKL. CDR3 coding DNA: TGCGCCAGCAGCCTAGCGGGGGGACGTACCGGGGAGCTGTTTTTT. Translating gives CASSLAGGRTGELFF.

The sample holds one count of this clone. The CDR3, as DNA: TGTGCCAGCAGCGTAGCTCCGGCGGGACTAGCGGGGGGGCCGGTGGAGACCCAGTACTTC. This codes for CASSVAPAGLAGGPVETQYF. The chain carries TRBV9 and TRBJ2-5, with 16 bases aligning to TRBD2. Germline CDR1 SGDLS, CDR2 YYNGEE. There are 20 residues in the CDR3. J was trimmed by 5 bases and V by 0 bases; bases with no gene match: 13.

The chain couples TRBV27 to TRBJ2-5; D unresolved. Germline V gives CDR1 MNHEY, CDR2 SMNVEV (reference sequence). The CDR3 contains 13 residues. The germline V and J ends were trimmed by 8 bases and 3 bases, with 13 bases remaining between them. CDR3 bases: TGTGCCAGCTCCCGGGTTTCTAAAGAGACCCAGTACTTC. It encodes CASSRVSKETQYF.

J is TRBJ2-7 and V is TRBV6-1; D not resolved. The germline V and J ends were trimmed by 11 bases and 4 bases, with 18 bases remaining between them. Germline lookup yields CDR1 MNHNS and CDR2 SASEGT. The CDR3 has 13 amino acids. DNA of the CDR3: TGTGCCTCAAAGACTGGTAACAAATACGAGCAGTACTTC. Translation: CASKTGNKYEQYF.

V and J are TRBV7-2 and TRBJ2-7, with TRBD2 matching over 7 bases. The CDR3 extends over 17 amino acids. The V gene end was trimmed by 4 bases and the J gene end by 0 bases; junction bases not matched to a gene: 12. CDR1 SGHTA and CDR2 FQGNSA come from the germline V gene. The CDR3 sequence is CASSSRPLAAASYEQYF. The CDR3, as DNA: TGTGCCAGCAGCTCAAGACCTCTAGCGGCTGCCTCCTACGAGCAGTACTTC.

The gene calls are TRBV7-2 and TRBJ2-7; TRBD1 matches at 10 bases. The CDR3 loop spans 14 amino acids. The J segment lost 5 bases and the V segment lost 5 bases, leaving 6 bases of the junction unmatched. CDR1 and CDR2 from the germline V gene are SGHTA and FQGNSA. In nucleotides, the CDR3 is TGTGCCAGCAGCCCCGACAGGGGGCGCGACGAGCAGTACTTC. Its protein is CASSPDRGRDEQYF.

The chain combines TRBV2 with TRBJ2-5; 7 positions match TRBD2. Germline CDR1 and CDR2: SNHLY and FYNNEI. V trimming: 8 bases; J trimming: 5 bases; junction bases outside the gene matches: 8. The CDR3 has 13 amino acids. The CDR3 DNA reads TGTGCCAGCGGGAGGGGCAGTTTCGAGACCCAGTACTTC. Its protein product is CASGRGSFETQYF.

The chain is built from TRBV2 and TRBJ1-6, with TRBD1 matching 7 bases. The length of the CDR3 is 14 residues. Trimming at V came to 6 bases and at J to 7 bases, leaving 6 bases not matched to a gene. The germline CDR1 and CDR2 sequences are SNHLY and FYNNEI. The CDR3 region has the DNA TGTGCCAGCAGGGGGGACAGCCAAAATTCACCCCTCCACTTT. The encoded protein is CASRGDSQNSPLHF.

This clone was seen more than once but under ten times. The CDR3 spells CASSPASGYAGNTIYF. The CDR3 nucleotides are TGTGCCAGCTCACCAGCTTCCGGGTATGCTGGAAACACCATATATTTT. V is TRBV18 and J is TRBJ1-3, with no clear D. V was trimmed by 2 bases and J by 2 bases, leaving 13 bases between them. CDR1 and CDR2 from the germline V gene are KGHSH and LQKENI. This CDR3 is built from 16 residues.

This chain joins TRBV11-2 and TRBJ2-1, with D tentatively TRBD2 (6 bases). The CDR3 consists of 16 residues. CDR1 is SGHAT, CDR2 FQNNGV, per germline. V was cut by 3 bases and J by 4 bases, with 16 bases left in between. CDR3 amino acids: CASSFFGGMTYNEQFF. The CDR3 DNA sequence: TGTGCCAGCAGCTTCTTTGGCGGGATGACTTACAATGAGCAGTTCTTC.

V gene TRBV7-9 combines with J gene TRBJ2-5, with 11 bases matching TRBD1. The CDR3 is 17 residues long. V lost 4 bases to trimming and J lost 5 bases; unmatched junction nucleotides: 12. Looked up from germline, CDR1 is SEHNR and CDR2 is FQNEAQ (reference sequence). For the CDR3, the DNA is TGTGCCAGCAGCTCGCCACCTAGGACAGGGGGCAGGGAGACCCAGTACTTC. Its translation: CASSSPPRTGGRETQYF.